The clone carrying this T cell receptor (beta chain) was picked up a small number of times. As yet, its antigen is unknown. Every isolated RNA sample was fully reverse transcribed, so sequencing captured expressed TCRB transcripts. Sequencing was performed with immunoSEQ multiplex PCR; in TCRdb, only in-frame clones are kept and a portion is missing. Here the sample spans roughly 150,000 clones, 6% to 9% being singletons. The entry originates in a study of beta chain features in type 1 diabetes. Overall study results and limits: A moderate, significant TCRB CDR3 shortening appeared in type 1 diabetes across four CD4+ subsets. The naive, central memory and Treg TCRB repertoires of patients appeared to be more similar to one another than those of healthy donors.

CDR3 length equals 15 residues. In germline, CDR1 is SGHAT, CDR2 FQNNGV. The V end lost 2 bases, the J end lost 2 bases, and 10 bases lay between the germline ends. Sequencing input: central memory CD4+ T cells from blood. This chain uses TRBV11-2 with TRBJ2-4; no reliable D call. This receptor was obtained from a man younger than 35 with type 1 diabetes. For the CDR3, the DNA is TGTGCCAGCAGCTTACCAGGCAATACCAAAAACATTCAGTACTTC. Its protein is CASSLPGNTKNIQYF.